The 2 T cell receptor beta chains below come from one sample, sequenced in a study of T cell repertoires in cytomegalovirus infection. No antigen has been identified for these receptors. TCRdb fed the reads into MiXCR, producing one record per CDR3 protein. The table shows approximately 990,000 distinct CDR3 sequences, with roughly a third occurring only once. The sequencing here drew on cultured CD8+ T cells from PBMCs, taken from culture after CMV antigen stimulation. These receptors were obtained from a human donor in good health (CMV status not recorded). Some clones in this sample may be carry-over from other donors' samples.

The chain has TRBV7-9 and TRBJ1-4; 9 nucleotides align to TRBD1. This CDR3 is built from 14 residues. The germline V gene encodes CDR1 SEHNR and CDR2 FQNEAQ (reference sequence). With 5 bases clipped from V and 7 bases from J, the junction kept 5 bases outside the gene matches. The CDR3 coding sequence is TGTGCCAGCAGCATCGGGACAGGGAGTGAAAAACTGTTTTTT. As protein: CASSIGTGSEKLFF.

The chain uses TRBV24-1 and TRBJ2-1; 8 bases are shared with TRBD2. The germline V gene encodes CDR1 KGHDR and CDR2 SFDVKD. This CDR3 has 16 residues. The ends lost 4 bases at V and 3 bases at J; junction bases unmatched: 7. The CDR3, as DNA: TGTGCCACCAGTGACCGGGCGGGACTAGACTACAATGAGCAGTTCTTC. This sequence encodes CATSDRAGLDYNEQFF.